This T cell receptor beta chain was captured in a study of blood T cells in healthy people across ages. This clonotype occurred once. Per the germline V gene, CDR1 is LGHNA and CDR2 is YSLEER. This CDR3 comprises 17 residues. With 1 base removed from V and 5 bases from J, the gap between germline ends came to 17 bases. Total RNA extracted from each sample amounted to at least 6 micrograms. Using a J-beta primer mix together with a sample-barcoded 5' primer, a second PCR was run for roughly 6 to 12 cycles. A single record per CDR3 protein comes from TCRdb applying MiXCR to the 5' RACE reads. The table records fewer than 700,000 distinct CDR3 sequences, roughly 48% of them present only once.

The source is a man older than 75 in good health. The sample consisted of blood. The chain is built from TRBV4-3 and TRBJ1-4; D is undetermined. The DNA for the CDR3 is TGCGCCAGCAGCCAAGTCTCTGTCGGGGTGGGGAATGAAAAACTGTTTTTT. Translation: CASSQVSVGVGNEKLFF.